The 4 T cell receptor beta chains in this list originate from one sample, sequenced in a study of shared clonotypes between healthy human individuals. Measured with immunoSEQ multiplex PCR; TCRdb has only the in-frame clones, and not every one. The data show fewer than 100,000 clones, with about two thirds seen just once and 45% held by the top ten. The sequenced sample was memory CD8+ T cells sorted from blood. This sample's subset: CD45RO+ cells pooled with CCR7-negative TemRA cells. These receptors were obtained from a man aged 25 to 45 in good health.

CDR3 region: CASSRDKTRSYEQYF. The CDR3 nucleotides read TGTGCCAGCAGCCGGGACAAGACCCGTTCCTACGAGCAGTACTTC. The chain joins TRBV7-6 to TRBJ2-7; D might be TRBD1 (6 bases). This CDR3 is built from 15 residues. Germline CDR1 reads SGHVS; CDR2 reads FNYEAQ. Between the trimmed V and J ends, which lost 5 bases and 1 base, there was a span of 15 bases.

The rearrangement uses TRBV13 and TRBJ2-3; D possibly corresponds to TRBD2 (6 bases). This CDR3 comprises 16 residues. Germline lookup yields CDR1 PRHDT and CDR2 FYEKMQ (reference sequence). The ends were cut back, 5 bases at V and 1 base at J, with 16 bases in the middle. CDR3 protein: CASSPPEKRGTDTQYF. In DNA, the CDR3 is TGTGCCAGCAGCCCACCAGAGAAGCGGGGCACAGATACGCAGTATTTT.

V gene TRBV28 combines with J gene TRBJ2-3; D may be TRBD2 (6 bases). V dropped 6 bases and J dropped 4 bases, with 23 bases sitting between them. The CDR3 covers 17 residues. Germline CDR1 is MDHEN and CDR2 is SYDVKM. This CDR3 reads CASSDNRGGGSADTQYF. The DNA for the CDR3 is TGTGCCAGCAGCGACAACCGCGGTGGGGGGTCCGCAGATACGCAGTATTTT.

This clone has more than one count but fewer than ten. The chain couples TRBV10-2 to TRBJ2-3; no reliable D call. V was clipped by 5 bases and J by 1 base, with 10 bases between them. The CDR3 spans 14 residues. CDR1 WSHSY and CDR2 SAAADI come from the germline V gene. In DNA, the CDR3 is TGCGCCAGCAGTCCGGCTAGGGGCACAGATACGCAGTATTTT. Encoded protein: CASSPARGTDTQYF.